This T cell receptor (beta chain) appears in the sequencing data of a study of blood T cell repertoires in COVID-19. Across the whole study: Specimens from acute and convalescent COVID-19 originated in the United States, Italy and Spain. The analysed material was cDNA or gDNA that came from T cells, B-cell-depleted T cells, or PBMCs.

CDR1 LGHDT and CDR2 YNNKEL come from the germline V gene (reference sequence). The CDR3 consists of 16 residues. J lost 5 bases, V lost 3 bases, and 5 bases had no gene match. Original handling: Reference gene primers were amplified, and this amplification served to estimate nucleated cell counts. Clones were read by immunoSEQ multiplex PCR, and TCRdb kept only the in-frame ones, dropping some. The DNA gave D and trimming, while V, J and clone size come from that table. The data show about 210,000 clones, with 65% to 85% seen just once and 3.5% to 4.5% held by the top ten. In terms of age and location, participants ranged from about 18 to 89 years and lived in around 22 US areas.

The TCR was taken from a man aged 25-40 years with acute COVID-19. Sequenced material: PBMCs or T cells enriched from blood (not recorded which). This sequence joins TRBV3-1 (or the pseudogene TRBV3-2) and TRBJ2-5, with 14 bases matching TRBD2. The CDR3 DNA is TGTGCCAGCAGCCAGACTAGCGGGGGGGATGGCGAGACCCAGTACTTC. Its protein is CASSQTSGGDGETQYF.